These 12 T cell receptor beta chains were all obtained from the same sample, sequenced in a study of vaccination effects on CD4 cells after COVID-19. ViraFEST expansion of antigen-specific CD4+ T cells with viral peptide pools preceded sequencing. Upon completion of about 10 days in culture, CD4+ T cells were isolated. Vaccine recipients lacked prior SARS-CoV-2 infection and had negative nucleocapsid antibodies. Their target antigens are unknown. Using immunoSEQ multiplex PCR, the repertoire was profiled, and TCRdb retains in-frame clones only, with some absent. This table holds tens of thousands of clones, just under 75% found once. Sequencing was performed on CD4+ T cells from PBMCs cultured with SARS-CoV-2 spike peptides, taken before COVID-19 vaccination. These receptors all stem from a human donor who received a COVID-19 vaccine.

V gene TRBV18 combines with J gene TRBJ1-2; D gene uncertain. The CDR3 sequence is 13 residues long. Germline-derived CDR1 and CDR2 are KGHSH and LQKENI. Trimming removed 3 bases at V and 6 bases at J, with 11 bases between. CDR3 region: CASSPRAEDGYTF. As DNA, the CDR3 is TGTGCCAGCTCACCTCGGGCGGAAGATGGCTACACCTTC.

Only a few counts were recorded for this clone. The V gene is TRBV6-5, the J gene TRBJ1-5; D gene uncertain. Germline lookup yields CDR1 MNHEY and CDR2 SVGAGI. The CDR3 runs 14 residues. V lost 0 bases to trimming and J lost 4 bases, with 7 bases between them. The CDR3 DNA sequence: TGTGCCAGCAGTTACTCTTATGGAAATCAGCCCCAGCATTTT. Protein sequence: CASSYSYGNQPQHF.

This chain links TRBV6-4 with TRBJ2-1; D is uncertain. Germline-derived CDR1 and CDR2 are MRHNA and SNTAGT. The CDR3 loop spans 16 amino acids. V dropped 1 base and J dropped 0 bases, with 10 bases sitting between them. CDR3: CASSDFPTASYNEQFF. The CDR3 coding sequence is TGTGCCAGCAGTGACTTCCCGACCGCCTCCTACAATGAGCAGTTCTTC.

This chain links TRBV6-5 with TRBJ2-7; 8 nucleotides line up with TRBD1. V lost 5 bases to trimming and J lost 5 bases; unmatched junction nucleotides: 5. CDR3 length: 13 residues. Germline V CDR1 and CDR2: MNHEY, SVGAGI. The CDR3 DNA follows: TGTGCCAGCAGTATGCAGGGGGCCCACGAGCAGTACTTC. It codes for CASSMQGAHEQYF.

This rearrangement joins TRBV5-6 to TRBJ1-2; D remains unclear. The length of the CDR3 is 11 residues. V was shortened by 3 bases and J by 3 bases, with 3 bases between the two germline ends. Germline CDR1 SGHDT, CDR2 YYEEEE. CDR3: CASSWDYGYTF. The DNA of the CDR3 is TGTGCCAGCAGCTGGGACTATGGCTACACCTTC.

The chain joins TRBV6-1 to TRBJ2-6; TRBD2 is a possible D gene (7 bases). The CDR3 runs 17 residues. Deletions cut 3 bases from V and 1 base from J, with 13 bases between. Germline-derived CDR1 and CDR2 are MNHNS and SASEGT. The CDR3 DNA reads TGTGCCAGCAGTGACCGGGGAGGGGGATCTGGGGCCAACGTCCTGACTTTC. Amino acid sequence: CASSDRGGGSGANVLTF.

There are a few counts of this clone. The rearrangement joins TRBV10-3 to TRBJ1-5; no firm D call. Trimming removed 0 bases from V and 7 bases from J, with 10 bases in between. This CDR3 is 14 amino acids long. Per germline, CDR1 ENHRY and CDR2 SYGVKD. The chain's CDR3 is CAISESEGWQPQHF. In DNA form, the CDR3 reads TGTGCCATCAGTGAGTCAGAGGGATGGCAGCCCCAGCATTTT.

The V and J genes are TRBV7-9 and TRBJ1-2; 7 positions match TRBD1. V gave up 7 bases and J gave up 3 bases; unmatched junction bases: 8. The CDR3 length is 14 residues. CDR1 and CDR2 (germline): SEHNR, FQNEAQ (reference sequence). The CDR3 sequence is CASKIQGLHYGYTF. The DNA for the CDR3 is TGTGCCAGCAAGATACAGGGGCTTCACTATGGCTACACCTTC.

This rearrangement joins TRBV5-1 to TRBJ1-2; possibly TRBD1 for D (6 bases). Germline V gene data show CDR1 as SGHRS and CDR2 as YFSETQ. The CDR3 runs 18 residues. Trimming took off 4 bases at V and 1 base at J, with 23 bases between the two ends. For the CDR3, the DNA is TGCGCCAGCAGCCAGGTTTTGGACTGGACAGCCTATAACTATGGCTACACCTTC. Translating gives CASSQVLDWTAYNYGYTF. Full variable domain (missing parts from reference TRBV5-1 and TRBJ1-2): KAGVTQTPRYLIKTRGQQVTLSCSPISGHRSVSWYQQTPGQGLQFLFEYFSETQRNKGNFPGRFSGRQFSNSRSEMNVSTLELGDSALYLCASSQVLDWTAYNYGYTFGSGTRLTVV.

The chain couples TRBV5-5 to TRBJ1-1; possibly TRBD1 for D (5 bases). Trimming took off 3 bases at V and 14 bases at J, with 20 bases between the two ends. The CDR3 has 13 residues. Germline V gene sequence: CDR1 SGHKS, CDR2 YYEKEE (reference sequence). CDR3 in DNA: TGTGCCAGCAGCTCCAGGGACGGCCTTTCACGATTCTTT. It yields the protein CASSSRDGLSRFF. Full variable domain (missing parts from reference TRBV5-5 and TRBJ1-1): DAGVTQSPTHLIKTRGQQVTLRCSPISGHKSVSWYQQVLGQGPQFIFQYYEKEERGRGNFPDRFSARQFPNYSSELNVNALLLGDSALYLCASSSRDGLSRFFGQGTRLTVV.

The J gene is TRBJ2-7, the V gene TRBV2; D perhaps matches TRBD2 (5 bases). The germline gives CDR1 SNHLY, CDR2 FYNNEI. The V and J ends lost 2 bases and 6 bases respectively, with 11 bases between them. The CDR3 runs 13 residues. CDR3 DNA sequence: TGTGCCAGCAGTGAACTTACTAGTGGCGAGCAGTACTTC. Encoded protein: CASSELTSGEQYF.

This sequence joins TRBV7-7 and TRBJ2-2, with D possibly matching TRBD2 (6 bases). The CDR3 loop spans 15 amino acids. Deletions cut 5 bases from V and 1 base from J, with 11 bases between. Germline V gives CDR1 SSHAT, CDR2 FNYEAQ (reference sequence). CDR3 sequence reads: CASSPTGGNTGELFF. CDR3 nucleotides: TGTGCCAGCAGCCCAACCGGGGGGAACACCGGGGAGCTGTTTTTT.